This T cell receptor beta chain was sequenced during a study of T cell responses to AZD1222 COVID-19 vaccine. Sequenced by immunoSEQ multiplex PCR; TCRdb stores in-frame clones only, minus some. The sample has tens of thousands of clones, about nine tenths seen once. Remarks on this clone: The antigen is not known.

The V gene's germline CDR1 is LNHDA and CDR2 SQIVND (reference sequence). The CDR3 runs 15 residues. V gave up 4 bases and J gave up 4 bases; unmatched junction bases: 7. Study-wide results and caveats: Spike-specific TCR breadth and depth went up after people got two AZD1222 doses. The study found vaccine-associated CD4 TCRs spanning spike, dominant at 160-218 and 743-854.

The gene calls are TRBV19 and TRBJ2-7; 10 nucleotides align to TRBD2. The TCR originated in an adult who received the AZD1222 COVID-19 vaccine. The input for sequencing was peripheral blood, taken 28 days after the second AZD1222 dose. The CDR3 is CASSRGLAAPYEQYF. In nucleotides, the CDR3 is TGTGCCAGTAGTAGAGGACTAGCGGCCCCTTACGAGCAGTACTTC.